The clone carrying this T cell receptor (beta chain) has ten or more counts. Its antigen remains unidentified. This record belongs to a study of neurological immune-mediated disorders. TCRdb independently ran MiXCR on the 5' RACE reads; one entry per CDR3 protein. This sample has about 19,000 distinct CDR3 sequences, with about 2.5% found just once. CDR3 length equals 15 residues. Trimming took 5 bases from V and 7 from J; bases not matched to a gene: 11. Germline V CDR1 and CDR2: SGHTA, FQGNSA. General observations from the study: A possible signature appeared as one related-CDR3 cluster, in which phylogenetic grouping placed the repertoires of 18 of 34 multiple sclerosis patients.

V and J are TRBV7-2 and TRBJ2-7, with TRBD2 matching over 10 bases. This TCR was recovered from a woman under 30 with multiple sclerosis. Input material: PBMCs. The CDR3 nucleotides are TGTGCCAGCAGCCTCCTAGCGGGGGCGACGATGGAGCAGTACTTC. Its protein product is CASSLLAGATMEQYF.